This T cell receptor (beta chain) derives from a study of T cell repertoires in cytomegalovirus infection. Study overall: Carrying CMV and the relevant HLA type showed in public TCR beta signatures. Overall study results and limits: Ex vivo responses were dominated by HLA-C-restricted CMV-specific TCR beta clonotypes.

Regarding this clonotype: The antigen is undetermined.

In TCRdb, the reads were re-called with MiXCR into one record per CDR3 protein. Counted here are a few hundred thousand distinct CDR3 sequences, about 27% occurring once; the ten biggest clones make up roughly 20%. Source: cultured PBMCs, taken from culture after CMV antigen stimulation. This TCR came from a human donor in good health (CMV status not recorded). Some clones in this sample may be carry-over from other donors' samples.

The CDR3 DNA follows: TGCGCCAGCAGCCAAGTCCCAGAGCGGGGCTACACCTTC. Residues: CASSQVPERGYTF. The chain combines TRBV4-1 with TRBJ1-2; D call uncertain. Germline loops: CDR1 MGHRA, CDR2 YSYEKL. V lost 1 base and J 8 bases, leaving 11 bases between the germline ends. The CDR3 is made up of 13 amino acids.